This T cell receptor (beta chain) was identified in a study of CD8 T cells in ankylosing spondylitis. Broader study findings: Reportedly, disease-linked clones are significantly enriched in ankylosing spondylitis patients' matched synovial fluid. What appeared characteristic of ankylosing spondylitis blood was a TCR beta motif of fewer than ten highly homologous variants.

5'-RACE, quantitative and with molecular barcodes, yielded the TCR beta libraries. TCRdb re-called the 5' RACE reads with MiXCR, one entry per CDR3 protein. The data hold some 130,000 distinct CDR3 sequences, with under 20% observed a single time. The trim removed 5 bases at V and 7 bases at J, leaving 4 bases unmatched. Germline lookup yields CDR1 MNHNY and CDR2 SVGAGI (reference sequence). This CDR3 spans 13 amino acids. As for this clonotype: Its antigen is currently unknown.

The sample consisted of blood, either unsorted or a sorted T cell fraction (not recorded which). The clonotype comes from a male donor with ankylosing spondylitis. The chain employs TRBV6-6 and TRBJ2-1, with 8 nucleotides matching TRBD2. The CDR3 is CASSVASGNEQFF. CDR3 bases: TGTGCCAGCAGTGTGGCTAGCGGGAATGAGCAGTTCTTC.